The 9 T cell receptor beta chains below were found in one sample sequenced in a study of blood T cell repertoires in COVID-19. Sequenced by immunoSEQ multiplex PCR; TCRdb stores in-frame clones only, minus some. The sample records around 230,000 clones, approximately 85% being singletons. What was sequenced was peripheral blood. The receptors come from a man aged 50 to 60 with COVID-19, enrolled during active disease.

The chain recombines TRBV7-9 with TRBJ1-3; 8 nucleotides match TRBD1. The CDR3 totals 15 residues. Germline V lookup: CDR1 SEHNR, CDR2 FQNEAQ (reference sequence). After removal of 5 bases from V and 3 bases from J, the junction contained 6 bases not matched to a gene. CDR3 region: CASSPDREYGNTIYF. The CDR3 DNA sequence: TGTGCCAGCAGCCCGGACAGGGAGTATGGAAACACCATATATTTT.

The V and J genes are TRBV19 and TRBJ1-1; a weak D match, TRBD1 (5 bases). From germline, CDR1 is LNHDA and CDR2 SQIVND (reference sequence). CDR3 length: 14 residues. V lost 7 bases to trimming and J lost 2 bases, with 14 bases between them. The CDR3 reads CASISRARNTEAFF. CDR3 nucleotides: TGTGCCAGTATTAGCAGGGCGCGCAACACTGAAGCTTTCTTT.

The rearrangement joins TRBV6-2 or TRBV6-3 to TRBJ1-3; D remains ambiguous. The CDR3 length is 14 residues. Germline lookup yields CDR1 MNHEY and CDR2 SVGEGT. V was cut by 6 bases and J by 0 bases, with 9 bases left in between. In DNA form, the CDR3 reads TGTGCCAGCAGCCCCCGGGACTCTGGAAACACCATATATTTT. Translating it yields CASSPRDSGNTIYF.

This chain connects TRBV7-3 to TRBJ1-1; D is unresolved. The ends were cut back, 1 base at V and 5 bases at J, with 14 bases in the middle. This CDR3 comprises 15 residues. Germline V lookup: CDR1 SGHTA, CDR2 FQGTGA. CDR3 nucleotides: TGTGCCAGCAGCTTAAATGAAGTGGGGAGGACTGAAGCTTTCTTT. Translation: CASSLNEVGRTEAFF.

V is TRBV2 and J is TRBJ2-3; the match to TRBD2 covers 8 bases. Trimming cost V 6 bases and J 0 bases; bases outside gene matches: 14. The CDR3 runs to 18 residues. The germline V gene has CDR1 SNHLY and CDR2 FYNNEI. CDR3 loop: CASRVSGAVISSTDTQYF. Written as DNA, the CDR3 is TGTGCCAGCAGGGTTAGCGGGGCAGTAATCTCTAGCACAGATACGCAGTATTTT.

V is TRBV19 and J is TRBJ1-2, with 7 bases matching TRBD1. The CDR3 is 14 residues long. Trimming took 3 bases from V and 2 from J; bases not matched to a gene: 3. The germline V gene encodes CDR1 LNHDA and CDR2 SQIVND (reference sequence). DNA of the CDR3: TGTGCCAGTAGTATGGGGACAGCCAACTATGGCTACACCTTC. Its translation: CASSMGTANYGYTF. The full variable domain, with the rest looked up from reference TRBV19 and TRBJ1-2, is DGGITQSPKYLFRKEGQNVTLSCEQNLNHDAMYWYRQDPGQGLRLIYYSQIVNDFQKGDIAEGYSVSREKKESFPLTVTSAQKNPTAFYLCASSMGTANYGYTFGSGTRLTVV.

This clone was observed a single time. V is TRBV29-1 and J is TRBJ2-3; TRBD2 is a possible D gene (6 bases). Trimming took off 4 bases at V and 2 bases at J, with 16 bases between the two ends. Germline CDR1 reads SQVTM; CDR2 reads ANQGSEA. This CDR3 region has 15 residues. CDR3 loop: CSVASAGWHTDTQYF. The CDR3 bases are TGCAGCGTTGCGTCCGCGGGGTGGCACACAGATACGCAGTATTTT.

The chain links TRBV25-1 to TRBJ1-2, with D possibly TRBD1 on 6 matching bases. V dropped 1 base and J dropped 6 bases, with 12 bases sitting between them. CDR1 MGHDK and CDR2 SYGVNS come from the germline V gene. CDR3 length equals 14 residues. The CDR3 nucleotides read TGTGCCAGCAGTGAATCAGGGGTGTTGAATGGCTACACCTTC. Translated: CASSESGVLNGYTF.

V is TRBV14 and J is TRBJ1-5; 8 positions match TRBD1. The germline V gene has CDR1 SGHDN and CDR2 FVKESK. Trimming at V came to 1 base and at J to 5 bases, leaving 10 bases not matched to a gene. This CDR3 is 17 amino acids long. This chain's CDR3 is CASSQALPGQAHQPQHF. The CDR3, as DNA: TGTGCCAGCAGCCAAGCCTTACCGGGACAGGCCCATCAGCCCCAGCATTTT.